This T cell receptor beta chain originates from a study of blood T cell repertoires in COVID-19. Background on the study: Samples taken during acute and convalescent COVID-19 were collected in the United States, Italy and Spain. PBMCs, B-cell-depleted T cells, or T cells provided the cDNA or gDNA that made up the material.

Generated by immunoSEQ multiplex PCR, the TCRdb table keeps only in-frame clones and is missing some. The table lists a few hundred thousand clones, 88% of them singletons, with roughly 1.4% in the top ten. Germline CDR1 reads KGHSH; CDR2 reads LQKENI. The CDR3 consists of 13 residues. Trimming stripped 4 bases from V and 7 bases from J, with 14 bases between. The sequenced sample was peripheral blood. This receptor was taken from a man older than 75 with acute or convalescent COVID-19. The rearrangement links TRBV18 to TRBJ2-7; D call uncertain. CDR3 DNA sequence: TGTGCCAGCTCACGGCAGGCCGCACAGGAGCAGTACTTC. Translation gives CASSRQAAQEQYF.